The clone carrying this T cell receptor (beta chain) was detected only a few times. No antigen is known for it. Per germline, CDR1 DFQATT and CDR2 SNEGSKA (reference sequence). This CDR3 comprises 15 residues. Trimming removed 3 bases at V and 3 bases at J, with 15 bases between. By quantitative 5'-RACE with molecular barcodes, the TCR beta libraries were made. TCRdb independently ran MiXCR on the 5' RACE reads; one entry per CDR3 protein. This table has about 140,000 distinct CDR3 sequences, 8% to 9% appearing once. The data were obtained in a study of CD8 T cells in ankylosing spondylitis. Study-level results: A TCR beta motif of 7 or 8 highly homologous variants appeared characteristic of ankylosing spondylitis blood. Significantly higher representation of disease-linked clones was reported for matched ankylosing spondylitis synovial fluid.

Sequencing was done on a sample of synovial fluid, either unsorted or a sorted T cell fraction (not recorded which). This receptor was taken from a male donor with ankylosing spondylitis. This chain joins TRBV20-1 and TRBJ1-5, with D uncertain. The chain's CDR3 is CSASLPSLANQPQHF. CDR3 coding DNA: TGCAGTGCTAGTTTGCCGTCCCTGGCCAATCAGCCCCAGCATTTT.